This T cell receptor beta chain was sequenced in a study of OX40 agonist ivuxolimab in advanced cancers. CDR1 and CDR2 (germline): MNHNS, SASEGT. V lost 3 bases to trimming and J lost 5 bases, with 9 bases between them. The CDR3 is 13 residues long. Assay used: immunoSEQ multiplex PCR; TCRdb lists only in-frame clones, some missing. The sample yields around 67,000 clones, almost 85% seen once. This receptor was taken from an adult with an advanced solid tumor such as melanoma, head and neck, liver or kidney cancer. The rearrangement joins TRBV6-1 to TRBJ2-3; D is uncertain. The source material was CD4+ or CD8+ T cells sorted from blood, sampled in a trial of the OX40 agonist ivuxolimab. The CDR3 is CASSDASKDTQYF. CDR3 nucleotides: TGTGCCAGCAGTGACGCCTCCAAAGATACGCAGTATTTT.